The sequence of this T cell receptor (beta chain) was determined in a study of cytomegalovirus exposure and HLA in healthy donors. CDR3 size: 15 residues. Between the trimmed V and J ends, which lost 7 bases and 4 bases, there was a span of 16 bases. Germline V lookup: CDR1 MNHEY, CDR2 SMNVEV (reference sequence). The method was immunoSEQ multiplex PCR; TCRdb's version includes in-frame clones alone and lacks a portion of them. Of some 210,000 clones in the sample, 70% to 90% are singletons; the top ten hold 4.5% to 7%. The receptor was derived from a woman younger than 30 in good health and CMV-seronegative. The chain has TRBV27 and TRBJ2-2, with a possible D match to TRBD2 (6 bases). Source material: PBMCs. The CDR3 region is CASTQERAGTGELFF. CDR3 coding DNA: TGTGCCAGCACCCAGGAGCGGGCGGGCACCGGGGAGCTGTTTTTT.